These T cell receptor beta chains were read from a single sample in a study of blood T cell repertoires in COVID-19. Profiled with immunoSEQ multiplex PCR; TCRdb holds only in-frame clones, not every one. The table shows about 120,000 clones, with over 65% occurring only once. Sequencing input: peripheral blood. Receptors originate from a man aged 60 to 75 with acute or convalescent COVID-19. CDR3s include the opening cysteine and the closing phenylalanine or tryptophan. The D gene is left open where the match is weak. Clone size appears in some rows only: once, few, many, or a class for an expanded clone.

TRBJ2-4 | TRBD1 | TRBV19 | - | CASAPGTGVNIQYF | TGTGCCAGTGCCCCTGGGACAGGGGTAAACATTCAGTACTTC
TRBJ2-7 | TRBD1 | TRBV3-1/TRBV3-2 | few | CASSQGYRDRVVHEQYF | TGTGCCAGCAGCCAAGGCTACAGGGACAGGGTCGTCCACGAGCAGTACTTC
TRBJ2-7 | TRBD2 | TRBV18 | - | CASSPESGLAVGRGEQYF | TGTGCCAGCTCACCAGAGTCGGGACTAGCGGTTGGACGGGGCGAGCAGTACTTC
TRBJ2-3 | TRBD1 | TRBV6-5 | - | CASSYRDRTTDTQYF | TGTGCCAGCAGTTACCGGGACAGGACCACAGATACGCAGTATTTT
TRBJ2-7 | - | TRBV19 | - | CASRREPGEQYF | TGTGCCAGCCGGAGGGAGCCAGGCGAGCAGTACTTC
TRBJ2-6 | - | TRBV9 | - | CASSVGLVSGANVLTF | TGTGCCAGCAGCGTAGGACTTGTCTCTGGGGCCAACGTCCTGACTTTC
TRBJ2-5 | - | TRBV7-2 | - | CASSLAPPRETQYF | TGTGCCAGCAGCTTAGCTCCCCCTCGGGAGACCCAGTACTTC
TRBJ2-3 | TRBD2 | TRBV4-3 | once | CASSQELAGSTDTQYF | TGCGCCAGCAGCCAAGAGTTAGCGGGATCCACAGATACGCAGTATTTT
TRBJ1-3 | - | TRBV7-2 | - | CASSLVGGLTGNTIYF | TGTGCCAGCAGCTTAGTAGGGGGTTTAACTGGAAACACCATATATTTT
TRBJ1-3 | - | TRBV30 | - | CAWSSRGYSGNTIYF | TGTGCCTGGAGTAGCCGGGGGTACTCTGGAAACACCATATATTTT
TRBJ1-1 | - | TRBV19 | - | CASSTQVNTEAFF | TGTGCCAGTAGTACCCAGGTGAACACTGAAGCTTTCTTT
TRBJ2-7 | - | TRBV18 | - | CASSPDSSSYEQYF | TGTGCCAGCTCCCCAGACAGCAGTTCCTACGAGCAGTACTTC
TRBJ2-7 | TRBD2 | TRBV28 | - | CASSLPLAVSSYEQYF | TGTGCCAGCAGTTTACCGCTAGCGGTGAGCTCCTACGAGCAGTACTTC
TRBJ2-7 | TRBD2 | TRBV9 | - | CASSVGAGASHEQYF | TGTGCCAGCAGCGTAGGGGCGGGAGCTTCCCACGAGCAGTACTTC
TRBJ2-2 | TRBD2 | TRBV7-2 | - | CASIVTSGTGELFF | TGTGCCAGCATCGTGACTAGCGGCACCGGGGAGCTGTTTTTT
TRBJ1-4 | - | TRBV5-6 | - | CASSGGDILFF | TGTGCCAGCAGCGGGGGGGACATCCTGTTTTTT
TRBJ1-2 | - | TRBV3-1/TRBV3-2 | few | CASSPGMAGANYGYTF | TGTGCCAGCAGCCCGGGGATGGCGGGGGCTAACTATGGCTACACCTTC
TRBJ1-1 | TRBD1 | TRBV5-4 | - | CASSAQTGVNTEAFF | TGTGCCAGCAGCGCCCAGACAGGGGTAAACACTGAAGCTTTCTTT
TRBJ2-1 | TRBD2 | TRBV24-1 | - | CATSELGLAGSYNEQFF | TGTGCCACCAGTGAATTAGGACTAGCGGGATCCTACAATGAGCAGTTCTTC
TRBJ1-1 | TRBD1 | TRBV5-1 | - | CASSLSGGAGIGAEAFF | TGCGCCAGCAGCCTATCAGGGGGCGCAGGAATCGGTGCGGAAGCTTTCTTT
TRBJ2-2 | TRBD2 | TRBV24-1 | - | CATSSPTSGNTGELFF | TGTGCCACCAGCTCACCGACTAGCGGCAACACCGGGGAGCTGTTTTTT
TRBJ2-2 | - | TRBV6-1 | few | CASSEANGGANTGELFF | TGTGCCAGCAGTGAAGCCAACGGAGGGGCGAACACCGGGGAGCTGTTTTTT
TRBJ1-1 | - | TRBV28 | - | CASGTGGTEAFF | TGTGCCAGCGGGACGGGGGGAACTGAAGCTTTCTTT
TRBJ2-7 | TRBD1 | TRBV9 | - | CASSVTGAYEQYF | TGTGCCAGCAGCGTAACAGGGGCCTACGAGCAGTACTTC
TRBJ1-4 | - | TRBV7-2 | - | CASSLNTGTAGEKLFF | TGTGCCAGCAGCCTTAATACCGGGACTGCAGGCGAAAAACTGTTTTTT
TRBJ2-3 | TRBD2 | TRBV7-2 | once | CASSFSGRGIDTQYF | TGTGCCAGCAGCTTTAGCGGGAGGGGGATAGATACGCAGTATTTT